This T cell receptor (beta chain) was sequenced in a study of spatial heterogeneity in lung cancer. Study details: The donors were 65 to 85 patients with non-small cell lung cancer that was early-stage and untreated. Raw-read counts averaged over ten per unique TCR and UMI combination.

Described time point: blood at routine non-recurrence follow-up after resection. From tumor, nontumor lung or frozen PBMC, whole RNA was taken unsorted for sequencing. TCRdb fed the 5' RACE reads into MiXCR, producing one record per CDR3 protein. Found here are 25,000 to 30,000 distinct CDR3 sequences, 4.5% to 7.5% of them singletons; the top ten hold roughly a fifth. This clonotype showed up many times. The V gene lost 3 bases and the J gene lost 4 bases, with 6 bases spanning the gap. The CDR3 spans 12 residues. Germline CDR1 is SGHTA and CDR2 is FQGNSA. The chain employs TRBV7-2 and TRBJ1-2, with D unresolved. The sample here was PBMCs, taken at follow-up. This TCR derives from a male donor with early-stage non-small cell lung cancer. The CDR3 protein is CASSFGSYGYTF. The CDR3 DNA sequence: TGTGCCAGCAGCTTCGGGAGCTATGGCTACACCTTC.